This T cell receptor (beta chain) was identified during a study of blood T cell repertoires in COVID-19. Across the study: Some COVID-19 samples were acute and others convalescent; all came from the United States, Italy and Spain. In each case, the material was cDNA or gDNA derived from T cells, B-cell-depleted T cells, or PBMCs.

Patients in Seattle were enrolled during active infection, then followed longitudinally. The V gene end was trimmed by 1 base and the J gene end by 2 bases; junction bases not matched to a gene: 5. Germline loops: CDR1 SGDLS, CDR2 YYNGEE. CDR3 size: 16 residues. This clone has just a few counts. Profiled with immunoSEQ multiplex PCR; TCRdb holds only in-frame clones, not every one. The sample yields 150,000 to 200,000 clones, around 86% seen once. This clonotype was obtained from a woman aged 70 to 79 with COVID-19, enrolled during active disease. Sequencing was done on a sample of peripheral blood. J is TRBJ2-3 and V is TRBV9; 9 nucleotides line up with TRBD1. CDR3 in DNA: TGTGCCAGCAGCGTAATGGGACAGGGAGACACAGATACGCAGTATTTT. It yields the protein CASSVMGQGDTDTQYF.